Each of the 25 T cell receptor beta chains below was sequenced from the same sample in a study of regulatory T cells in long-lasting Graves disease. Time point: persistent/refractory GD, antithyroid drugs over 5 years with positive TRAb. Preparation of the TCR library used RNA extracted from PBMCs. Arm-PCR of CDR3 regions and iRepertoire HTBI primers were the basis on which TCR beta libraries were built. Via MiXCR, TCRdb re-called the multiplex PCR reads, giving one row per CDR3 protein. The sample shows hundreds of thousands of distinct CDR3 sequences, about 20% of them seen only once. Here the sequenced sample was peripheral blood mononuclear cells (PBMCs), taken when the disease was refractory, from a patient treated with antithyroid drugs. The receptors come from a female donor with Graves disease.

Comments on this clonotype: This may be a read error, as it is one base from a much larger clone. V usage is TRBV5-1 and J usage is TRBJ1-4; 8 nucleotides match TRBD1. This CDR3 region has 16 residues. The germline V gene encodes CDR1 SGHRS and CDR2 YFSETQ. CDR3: CASSMGQVTTNEKLLF. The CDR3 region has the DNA TGCGCCAGCAGCATGGGACAGGTCACAACTAATGAAAAACTGTTGTTT.

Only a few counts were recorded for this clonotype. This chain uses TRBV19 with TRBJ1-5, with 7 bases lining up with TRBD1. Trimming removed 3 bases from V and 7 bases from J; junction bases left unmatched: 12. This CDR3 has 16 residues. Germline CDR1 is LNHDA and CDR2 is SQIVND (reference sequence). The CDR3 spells CASSIPARDSDQPQHF. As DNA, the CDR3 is TGTGCCAGTAGTATCCCCGCCAGGGACAGCGACCAGCCCCAGCATTTT. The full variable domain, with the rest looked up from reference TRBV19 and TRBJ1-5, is DGGITQSPKYLFRKEGQNVTLSCEQNLNHDAMYWYRQDPGQGLRLIYYSQIVNDFQKGDIAEGYSVSREKKESFPLTVTSAQKNPTAFYLCASSIPARDSDQPQHFGDGTRLSIL.

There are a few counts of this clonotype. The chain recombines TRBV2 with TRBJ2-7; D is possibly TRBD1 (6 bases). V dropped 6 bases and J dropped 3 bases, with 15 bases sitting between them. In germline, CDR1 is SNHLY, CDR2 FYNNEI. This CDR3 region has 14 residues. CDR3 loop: CASRGSGTNYEQYF. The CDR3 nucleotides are TGTGCCAGCAGGGGCTCCGGGACAAACTACGAGCAGTACTTC.

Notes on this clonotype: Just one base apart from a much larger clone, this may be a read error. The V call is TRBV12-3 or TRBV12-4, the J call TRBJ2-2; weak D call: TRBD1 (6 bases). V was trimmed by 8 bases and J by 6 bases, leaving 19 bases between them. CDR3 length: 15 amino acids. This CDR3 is CASLTGGGTAGELFF. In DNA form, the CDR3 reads TGTGCCAGCCTGACGGGTGGGGGCACGGCCGGGGAGCTGTTTTTT.

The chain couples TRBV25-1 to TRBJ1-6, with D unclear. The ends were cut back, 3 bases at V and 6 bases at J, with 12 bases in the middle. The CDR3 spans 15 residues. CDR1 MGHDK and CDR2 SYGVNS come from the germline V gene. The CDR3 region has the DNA TGTGCCAGCAGTGAGAGGAAATGGGGTAATTCACCCCTCCACTTT. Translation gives CASSERKWGNSPLHF.

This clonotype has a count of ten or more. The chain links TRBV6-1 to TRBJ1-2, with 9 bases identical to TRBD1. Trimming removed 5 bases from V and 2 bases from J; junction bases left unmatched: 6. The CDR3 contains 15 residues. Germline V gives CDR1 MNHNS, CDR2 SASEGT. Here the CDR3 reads CASSIRQGVNYGYTF. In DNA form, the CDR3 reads TGTGCCAGCAGTATACGACAGGGGGTAAACTATGGCTACACCTTC.

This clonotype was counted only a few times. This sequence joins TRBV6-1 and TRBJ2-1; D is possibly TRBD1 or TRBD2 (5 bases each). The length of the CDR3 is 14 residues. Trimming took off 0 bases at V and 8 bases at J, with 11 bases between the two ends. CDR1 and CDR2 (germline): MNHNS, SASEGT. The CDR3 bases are TGTGCCAGCAGTGAAGCGTCCGTGGGGGATGAGCAGTTCTTC. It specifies CASSEASVGDEQFF.

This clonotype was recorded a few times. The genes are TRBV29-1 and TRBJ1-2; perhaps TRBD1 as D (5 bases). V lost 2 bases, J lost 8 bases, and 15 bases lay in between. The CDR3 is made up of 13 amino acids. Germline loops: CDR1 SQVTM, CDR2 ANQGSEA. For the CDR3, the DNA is TGCAGCGTTGAAACAGGTTTTTGGCGAGGCTACACCTTC. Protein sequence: CSVETGFWRGYTF. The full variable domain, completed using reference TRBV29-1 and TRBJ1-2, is SAVISQKPSRDICQRGTSLTIQCQVDSQVTMMFWYRQQPGQSLTLIATANQGSEATYESGFVIDKFPISRPNLTFSTLTVSNMSPEDSSIYLCSVETGFWRGYTFGSGTRLTVV.

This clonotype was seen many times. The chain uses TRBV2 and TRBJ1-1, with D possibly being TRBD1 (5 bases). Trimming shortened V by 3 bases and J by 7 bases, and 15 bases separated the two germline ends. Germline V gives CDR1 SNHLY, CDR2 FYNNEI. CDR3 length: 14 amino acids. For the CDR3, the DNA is TGTGCCAGCAGTGAGGCCGGGGGAGTTGGTGAAGCTTTCTTT. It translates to CASSEAGGVGEAFF.

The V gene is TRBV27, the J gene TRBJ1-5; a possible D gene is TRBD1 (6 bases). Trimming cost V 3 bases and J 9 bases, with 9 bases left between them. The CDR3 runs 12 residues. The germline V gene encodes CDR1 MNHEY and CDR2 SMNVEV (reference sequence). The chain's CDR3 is CASSFETGPQHF. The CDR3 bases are TGTGCCAGCAGTTTCGAGACAGGGCCCCAGCATTTT.

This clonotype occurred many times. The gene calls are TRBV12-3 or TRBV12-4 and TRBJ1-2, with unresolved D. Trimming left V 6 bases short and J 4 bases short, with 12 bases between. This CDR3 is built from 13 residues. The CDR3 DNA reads TGTGCCAGCAGCCCAGGACGGGTCTATGGCTACACCTTC. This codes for CASSPGRVYGYTF.

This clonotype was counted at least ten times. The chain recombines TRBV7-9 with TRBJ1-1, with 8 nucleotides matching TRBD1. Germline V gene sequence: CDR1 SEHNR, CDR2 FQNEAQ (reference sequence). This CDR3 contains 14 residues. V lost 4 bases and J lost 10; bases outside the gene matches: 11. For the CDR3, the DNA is TGTGCCAGCAGCTCGACTAGGACAGGGAAAGGAGCTTTCTTT. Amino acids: CASSSTRTGKGAFF.

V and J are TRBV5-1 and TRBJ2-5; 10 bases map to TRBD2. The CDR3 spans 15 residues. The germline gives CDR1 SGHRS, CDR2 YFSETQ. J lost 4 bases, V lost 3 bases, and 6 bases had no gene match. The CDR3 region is CASSSGSGRRETQYF. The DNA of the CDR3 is TGCGCCAGCAGCTCAGGTAGCGGGAGGAGAGAGACCCAGTACTTC.

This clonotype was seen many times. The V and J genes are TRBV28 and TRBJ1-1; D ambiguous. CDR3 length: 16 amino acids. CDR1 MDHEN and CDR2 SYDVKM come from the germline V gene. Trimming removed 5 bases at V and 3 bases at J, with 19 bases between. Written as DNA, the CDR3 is TGTGCCAGCAGTCCCCGGTGGACCTCCGGGGACACTGAAGCTTTCTTT. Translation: CASSPRWTSGDTEAFF.

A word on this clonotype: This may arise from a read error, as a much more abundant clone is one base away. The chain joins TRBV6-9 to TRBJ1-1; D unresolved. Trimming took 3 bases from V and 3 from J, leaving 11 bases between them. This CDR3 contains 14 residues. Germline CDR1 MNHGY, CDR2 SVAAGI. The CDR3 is CASSYGNMDTEAFF. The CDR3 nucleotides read TGTGCCAGCAGTTACGGAAACATGGACACTGAAGCTTTCTTT.

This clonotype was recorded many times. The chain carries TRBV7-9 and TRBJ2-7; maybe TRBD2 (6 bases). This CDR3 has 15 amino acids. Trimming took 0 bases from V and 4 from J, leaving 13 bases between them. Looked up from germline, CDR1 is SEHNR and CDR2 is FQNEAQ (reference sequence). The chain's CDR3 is CASSLAGTAGYEQYF. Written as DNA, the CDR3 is TGTGCCAGCAGCTTAGCAGGGACGGCGGGGTACGAGCAGTACTTC.

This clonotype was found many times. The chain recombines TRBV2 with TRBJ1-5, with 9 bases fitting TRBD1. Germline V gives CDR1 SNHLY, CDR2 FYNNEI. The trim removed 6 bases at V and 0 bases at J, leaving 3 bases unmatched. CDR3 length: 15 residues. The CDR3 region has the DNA TGTGCCAGCAGGGGACAGGGATATAGCAATCAGCCCCAGCATTTT. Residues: CASRGQGYSNQPQHF.

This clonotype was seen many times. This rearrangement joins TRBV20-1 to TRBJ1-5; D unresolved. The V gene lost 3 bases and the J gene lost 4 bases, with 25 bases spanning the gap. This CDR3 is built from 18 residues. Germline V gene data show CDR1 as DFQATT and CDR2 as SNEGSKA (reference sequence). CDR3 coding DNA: TGCAGTGCTAGCCCCCCTGACGAGGGTGCCATGGTGAATCAGCCCCAGCATTTT. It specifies CSASPPDEGAMVNQPQHF.

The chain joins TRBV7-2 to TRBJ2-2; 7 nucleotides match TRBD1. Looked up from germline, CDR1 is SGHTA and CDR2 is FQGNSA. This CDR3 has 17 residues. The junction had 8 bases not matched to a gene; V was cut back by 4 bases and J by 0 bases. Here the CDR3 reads CASSWAATGTNTGELFF. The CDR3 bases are TGTGCCAGCAGCTGGGCAGCGACAGGGACGAACACCGGGGAGCTGTTTTTT.

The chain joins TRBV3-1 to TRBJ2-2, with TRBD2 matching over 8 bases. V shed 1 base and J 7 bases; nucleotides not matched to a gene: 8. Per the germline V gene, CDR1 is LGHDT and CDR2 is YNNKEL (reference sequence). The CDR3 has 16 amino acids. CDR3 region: CASSQAGGRSVGELFF. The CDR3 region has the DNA TGTGCCAGCAGCCAAGCCGGCGGGAGGAGTGTCGGGGAGCTGTTTTTT.

Written as DNA, the CDR3 is TGCAGTGCTAGGCCTAGTTGGGGGTCCACCGGGGAGCTGTTTTTT. Translation gives CSARPSWGSTGELFF. The genes are TRBV20-1 and TRBJ2-2, with D perhaps given as TRBD1 or TRBD2 (5 bases each). Germline CDR1 reads DFQATT; CDR2 reads SNEGSKA (reference sequence). V shed 3 bases and J shed 4 bases, with 15 bases lying between them. The CDR3 loop spans 15 amino acids.

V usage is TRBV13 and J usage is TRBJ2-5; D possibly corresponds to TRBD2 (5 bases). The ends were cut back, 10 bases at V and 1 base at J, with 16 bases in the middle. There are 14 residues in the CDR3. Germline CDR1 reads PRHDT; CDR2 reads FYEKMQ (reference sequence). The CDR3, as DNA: TGTGCCATTGCATTGCTGGGAGCCCAAGAGACCCAGTACTTC. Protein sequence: CAIALLGAQETQYF.

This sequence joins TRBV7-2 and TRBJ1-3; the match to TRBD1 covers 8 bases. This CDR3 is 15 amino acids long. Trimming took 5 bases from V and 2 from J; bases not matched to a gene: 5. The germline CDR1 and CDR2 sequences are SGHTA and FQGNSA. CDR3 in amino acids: CASSLNRGTGNTIYF. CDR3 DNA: TGTGCCAGCAGCCTCAACAGGGGGACTGGAAACACCATATATTTT.

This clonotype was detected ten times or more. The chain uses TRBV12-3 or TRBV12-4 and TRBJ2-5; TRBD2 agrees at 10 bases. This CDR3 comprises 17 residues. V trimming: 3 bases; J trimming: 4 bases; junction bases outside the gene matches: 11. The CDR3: CASSLRLAGDGVETQYF. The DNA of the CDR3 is TGTGCCAGCAGTTTGAGGCTAGCGGGAGATGGGGTAGAGACCCAGTACTTC.

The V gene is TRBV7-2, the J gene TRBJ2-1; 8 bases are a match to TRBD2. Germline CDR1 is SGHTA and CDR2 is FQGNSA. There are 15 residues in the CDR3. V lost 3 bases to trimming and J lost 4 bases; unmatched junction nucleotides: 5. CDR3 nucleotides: TGTGCCAGCAGCTTTGGGCGGGGGGAATACAATGAGCAGTTCTTC. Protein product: CASSFGRGEYNEQFF.